This T cell receptor (beta chain) emerged from a study of cytomegalovirus exposure and HLA in healthy donors. As for the study in general: There were over 350 genotyped donors. Of these, 75% to 85% fell in the genetic ancestry cluster associated with self-reported Caucasian donors. Study-level points and caveats: With further analysis later on, most CMV-associated TCR beta chains appeared HLA-restricted. Later examination showed HLA-associated TCR beta chains had greater clonal expansion than equally common others. Accurate HLA-A and HLA-B prediction from TCR beta sequences was reported for most subjects.

A word on this clone: Its antigen remains unknown.

PCR used 60 Vbeta primers and 13 Jbeta primers. This table comes from immunoSEQ multiplex PCR, and its TCRdb copy is limited to in-frame clones, with some not included. The table lists 100,000 to 150,000 clones, roughly 80% of them singletons. Material: PBMCs. The sequence was obtained from a man aged 25 to 40 in good health and CMV-seropositive.

The CDR3 sequence is CASSPQDITNYGYTF. The CDR3 coding sequence is TGTGCCAGCTCACCACAGGACATAACTAACTATGGCTACACCTTC. The chain combines TRBV18 with TRBJ1-2, with D maybe TRBD1 (5 bases). The V and J ends lost 1 base and 0 bases respectively, with 9 bases between them. Germline CDR1 and CDR2: KGHSH and LQKENI. CDR3 size: 15 residues.